The rows below give T cell receptor beta chains drawn from one sample of a study of T cell responses to AZD1222 COVID-19 vaccine. The repertoire was sequenced with immunoSEQ multiplex PCR; TCRdb's copy has only in-frame clones and lacks some. The sample carries under 200,000 clones, over 90% recorded once. Sequences were derived from peripheral blood, sampled on day 0 of AZD1222 vaccination. These receptors were obtained from an adult in good health. Each CDR3 is given with its conserved first and last residue.

J gene | V gene | CDR3 protein
TRBJ2-5 | TRBV29-1 | CSVEAPGQGQETQYF
TRBJ1-2 | TRBV11-2 | CASSLVGLGDGYTF
TRBJ2-6 | TRBV6-4 | CASSDSGGAGANVLTF
TRBJ1-1 | TRBV10-3 | CAINRGDTEAFF
TRBJ1-5 | TRBV12-3/TRBV12-4 | CASSVQNQPQHF
TRBJ2-1 | TRBV5-1 | CASSIRILDEQFF
TRBJ2-3 | TRBV10-3 | CAIRDQDTDTQYF
TRBJ2-1 | TRBV11-2 | CASSLASYNEQFF
TRBJ2-4 | TRBV27 | CASSPDRGLNIQYF
TRBJ1-3 | TRBV2 | CASSGHHSSGNTIYF
TRBJ1-5 | TRBV2 | CASRREAGNNQPQHF
TRBJ2-5 | TRBV12-5 | CASGLVMETQYF
TRBJ2-7 | TRBV19 | CASSIDATGTGVDEQYF
TRBJ1-5 | TRBV23-1 | CASSQSRAGQPQHF
TRBJ1-5 | TRBV5-4 | CASSLDRDQPQHF
TRBJ2-7 | TRBV10-3 | CASHDRDYEQYF
TRBJ2-7 | TRBV7-2 | CASSRSGLFYEQYF
TRBJ1-2 | TRBV6-5 | CASSINAGTGGGYTF
TRBJ1-3 | TRBV5-6 | CASSFFRVNSGNTIYF
TRBJ1-2 | TRBV18 | CASSPPAGHQANYGYTF
TRBJ1-3 | TRBV5-1 | CASSLQPSGNTIYF
TRBJ2-7 | TRBV6-1 | CASSEAPRTGPSYEQYF
TRBJ2-1 | TRBV28 | CASSFPGLAGGPSSYNEQFF
TRBJ2-3 | TRBV30 | CAWTPTASGRTDTQYF
TRBJ1-1 | TRBV5-1 | CASSQVPGQRDTEAFF
TRBJ1-2 | TRBV5-5 | CASSLWDRGGYTF
TRBJ1-6 | TRBV6-5 | CASRTTGENSPLHF
TRBJ2-7 | TRBV5-1 | CASRPTGGTYEQYF
TRBJ2-1 | TRBV5-1 | CASSPTYNEQFF
TRBJ1-2 | TRBV30 | CAWSRAEGSYTF
TRBJ2-7 | TRBV5-1 | CASSRTDSYEQYF
TRBJ1-2 | TRBV28 | CASRAAVINYGYTF
TRBJ2-3 | TRBV11-3 | CASSPGHLLTDTQYF
TRBJ2-7 | TRBV5-5 | CASSWEVREQYF
TRBJ1-1 | TRBV5-1 | CASSLADITHIPMTDTEAFF
TRBJ1-2 | TRBV6-4 | CASSDSAGHYGYTF
TRBJ2-3 | TRBV3-1/TRBV3-2 | CASSLFLRTTSDTQYF
TRBJ1-2 | TRBV7-9 | CASGDRDLYGYTF
TRBJ2-2 | TRBV5-4 | CASSSGRGVNGELFF
TRBJ2-5 | TRBV6-6 | CASRRVGQGWNVETQYF
TRBJ1-6 | TRBV2 | CASISVNNSPLHF
TRBJ2-1 | TRBV5-1 | CASSPIERTNEQFF
TRBJ2-7 | TRBV3-1/TRBV3-2 | CASSHLTGTVKYEQYF
TRBJ1-5 | TRBV19 | CASSWGGTGLGVRNQPQHF
TRBJ1-2 | TRBV6-1 | CASSEMLGGYGYTF
TRBJ2-1 | TRBV27 | CASSGASSYNEQFF
TRBJ1-2 | TRBV27 | CASSLLGQGGYGYTF
TRBJ2-1 | TRBV18 | CASSPWDSQNYNEQFF
TRBJ1-3 | TRBV18 | CASSQRLGDTGNTIYF
TRBJ1-5 | TRBV3-1/TRBV3-2 | CASNKRGSNQPQHF
TRBJ1-1 | TRBV5-1 | CASSLRGAPDTEAFF
TRBJ2-1 | TRBV11-3 | CASSSRTGGSYNEQFF
TRBJ1-1 | TRBV5-1 | CASGQGGEIAEAFF
TRBJ1-3 | TRBV29-1 | CSVGTLSGNTIYF